A single sample gave rise to the 14 T cell receptor beta chains below, sequenced in a study of long-term antiretroviral therapy in people with HIV. Version v3.0 of the immunoSEQ assay was performed at survey level. Clones were sequenced by immunoSEQ multiplex PCR, and TCRdb holds only the in-frame ones, with some missing. The sample includes under 15,000 clones, approximately 80% of them seen just once. Specimen: unsorted PBMCs, collected 0.5 years before starting antiretroviral therapy. These receptors were taken from a woman between 40 and 50 years old with HIV.

The chain links TRBV6-1 to TRBJ1-3; D unresolved. Trimming left V 1 base short and J 4 bases short, with 11 bases between. CDR1 is MNHNS, CDR2 SASEGT, per germline. The CDR3 loop spans 15 amino acids. CDR3 protein: CASSEGGLGGNTIYF. The DNA for the CDR3 is TGTGCCAGCAGTGAAGGGGGTTTGGGAGGAAACACCATATATTTT.

The chain is built from TRBV6-1 and TRBJ1-2; D possibly corresponds to TRBD1 (6 bases). CDR1 MNHNS and CDR2 SASEGT come from the germline V gene. V lost 4 bases, J lost 14 bases, and 20 bases lay in between. CDR3 length: 13 residues. The CDR3 DNA reads as TGTGCCAGCAGTGGCCCTAGTTCAGGGGTGTATACCTTC. Translation gives CASSGPSSGVYTF.

The chain has TRBV2 and TRBJ2-1; D uncertain. Per the germline V gene, CDR1 is SNHLY and CDR2 is FYNNEI. CDR3 length: 10 residues. Trimming took 8 bases from V and 7 from J, leaving 6 bases between them. CDR3 in amino acids: CASDENEQFF. In DNA, the CDR3 is TGTGCCAGCGACGAGAATGAGCAGTTCTTC.

The chain employs TRBV11-2 and TRBJ2-1; the match to TRBD2 covers 7 bases. V lost 5 bases, J lost 12 bases, and 10 bases stayed unmatched. Per germline, CDR1 SGHAT and CDR2 FQNNGV. This CDR3 comprises 13 residues. CDR3: CASSPTRAGAQFF. As DNA, the CDR3 is TGTGCCAGCAGCCCTACCCGGGCGGGAGCGCAGTTCTTC.

V is TRBV4-3 and J is TRBJ1-1; 7 bases map to TRBD1. The length of the CDR3 is 15 residues. Germline V gives CDR1 LGHNA, CDR2 YSLEER. V was pared by 3 bases and J by 5 bases, with 9 bases of the junction left unmatched. In nucleotides, the CDR3 is TGCGCCAGCAGCCATGATACAGGGGAAGGAACTGAAGCTTTCTTT. This translates into CASSHDTGEGTEAFF.

This sequence joins TRBV9 and TRBJ1-3; tentative D call: TRBD1 (6 bases). The germline V and J ends were trimmed by 3 bases and 3 bases, with 13 bases remaining between them. CDR1 and CDR2 from the germline V gene are SGDLS and YYNGEE. The CDR3 has 15 amino acids. DNA for the CDR3: TGTGCCAGCAGCGCCGATCAGGGGCTTGGAAACACCATATATTTT. It translates to CASSADQGLGNTIYF.

The genes are TRBV7-9 and TRBJ2-6; D gene uncertain. V dropped 4 bases and J dropped 4 bases, with 8 bases sitting between them. Germline-derived CDR1 and CDR2 are SEHNR and FQNEAQ (reference sequence). This CDR3 region has 14 residues. CDR3 region: CASSYSFGANVLTF. CDR3 DNA sequence: TGTGCCAGCAGCTATTCTTTCGGGGCCAACGTCCTGACTTTC.

The chain combines TRBV19 with TRBJ1-2; TRBD1 is a possible D gene (5 bases). Per germline, CDR1 LNHDA and CDR2 SQIVND (reference sequence). The CDR3 extends over 13 amino acids. V was shortened by 10 bases and J by 5 bases, with 17 bases between the two germline ends. CDR3 DNA sequence: TGTGCCACTAGCCCCCCAGGGATTTATGGCTACACCTTC. It is translated as CATSPPGIYGYTF.

V usage is TRBV14 and J usage is TRBJ2-3, with TRBD2 identical over 8 bases. Germline CDR1 and CDR2: SGHDN and FVKESK. Trimming took 0 bases from V and 2 from J; bases not matched to a gene: 10. The CDR3 contains 18 residues. CDR3 sequence: CASSQEWAFSGVTDTQYF. The CDR3 DNA reads as TGTGCCAGCAGCCAAGAATGGGCTTTTAGCGGGGTCACAGATACGCAGTATTTT.

The gene calls are TRBV29-1 and TRBJ1-2; D perhaps matches TRBD1 (5 bases). V lost 8 bases, J lost 0 bases, and 16 bases lay in between. CDR1 is SQVTM and CDR2 is ANQGSEA in the germline V gene. The CDR3 loop spans 14 amino acids. CDR3 in amino acids: CSSSQDTTNYGYTF. CDR3 coding DNA: TGCAGCTCTAGCCAGGACACCACTAACTATGGCTACACCTTC.

V is TRBV7-2 and J is TRBJ1-2; D may be TRBD1 (5 bases). The V end lost 5 bases, the J end lost 0 bases, and 19 bases lay between the germline ends. The germline V gene encodes CDR1 SGHTA and CDR2 FQGNSA. The CDR3 contains 17 residues. The CDR3 sequence: CASSPRTGFLANYGYTF. The CDR3 nucleotides read TGTGCCAGCAGCCCCCGAACAGGATTTCTAGCTAACTATGGCTACACCTTC.

This clone was recorded a few times. The rearrangement uses TRBV7-6 and TRBJ1-2; D is possibly TRBD1 (5 bases). Germline CDR1 reads SGHVS; CDR2 reads FNYEAQ. The CDR3 is 13 residues long. V lost 1 base and J lost 7, with 10 bases in between. The chain's CDR3 is CASSLVGGLGYTF. The CDR3 coding sequence is TGTGCCAGCAGCTTAGTGGGGGGACTTGGCTACACCTTC.

The chain joins TRBV7-7 to TRBJ2-7; TRBD1 might be the D (6 bases). Trimming removed 0 bases from V and 3 bases from J, with 12 bases in between. CDR1 is SSHAT and CDR2 is FNYEAQ in the germline V gene (reference sequence). This CDR3 has 15 residues. The CDR3 spells CASSLAEGDFYEQYF. In nucleotides, the CDR3 is TGTGCCAGCAGCTTAGCAGAGGGGGATTTCTACGAGCAGTACTTC.

This clone was counted only a few times. The rearrangement links TRBV30 to TRBJ1-3, with 7 bases fitting TRBD1. Germline V gene data show CDR1 as GTSNPN and CDR2 as SVGIG (reference sequence). J lost 2 bases, V lost 2 bases, and 3 bases had no gene match. The CDR3 is made up of 14 amino acids. The CDR3 DNA follows: TGTGCCTGGAGTCCGGGACAGACTGGAAACACCATATATTTT. Translating gives CAWSPGQTGNTIYF.